This TCR beta chain originates from a study of T cells in Graves' hyperthyroidism and ophthalmopathy. Researchers amplified the TCR beta CDR3 regions from RNA transcripts. HTBI primers were used for first-round RT-PCR of the TCR CDR3. TCRdb fed the multiplex PCR reads into MiXCR, producing one record per CDR3 protein. The data hold about 690,000 distinct CDR3 sequences, with 15% to 20% observed a single time. General study results and limits: Most clonotypes expanded in thyroid above 0.001 were likewise present in blood.

CDR3 size: 15 residues. CDR1 and CDR2 (germline): MNHEY, SVGAGI. As to this clonotype: As yet, its antigen is unknown. One end of the junction does not line up with germline, which may come from a read error.

The receptor was derived from a man aged 50-59 years with Graves' hyperthyroidism. The V and J genes are TRBV6-5 and TRBJ2-7, with 8 bases aligning to TRBD2. Sequenced input: blood. The CDR3 sequence: CASSYFLAGGSEQYF. For the CDR3, the DNA is TGTGCCAGCAGCTACTTTTTGGCGGGAGGATCCGAGCAGTACTTC.